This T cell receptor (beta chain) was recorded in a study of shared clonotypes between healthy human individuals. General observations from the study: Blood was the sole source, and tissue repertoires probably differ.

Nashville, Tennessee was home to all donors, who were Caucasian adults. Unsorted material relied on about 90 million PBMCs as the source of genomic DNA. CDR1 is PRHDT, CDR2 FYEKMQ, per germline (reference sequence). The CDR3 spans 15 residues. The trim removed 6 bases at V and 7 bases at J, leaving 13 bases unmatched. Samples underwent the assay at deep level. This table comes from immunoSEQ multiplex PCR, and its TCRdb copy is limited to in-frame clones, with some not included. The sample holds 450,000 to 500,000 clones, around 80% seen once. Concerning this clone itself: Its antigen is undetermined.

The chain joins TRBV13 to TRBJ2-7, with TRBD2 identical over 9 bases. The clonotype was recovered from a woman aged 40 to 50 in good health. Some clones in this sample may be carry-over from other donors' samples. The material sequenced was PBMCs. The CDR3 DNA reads TGTGCCAGCAGGCCACAGCGGGAGGCCTTTAGGGAGCAGTACTTC. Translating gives CASRPQREAFREQYF.